This TCR beta chain was found in a study of control samples from healthy donors and cancer patients. The germline V and J ends were trimmed by 1 base and 6 bases, with 9 bases remaining between them. Germline V lookup: CDR1 LGHDT, CDR2 YNNKEL (reference sequence). The CDR3 runs 13 residues. The repertoire was sequenced with immunoSEQ multiplex PCR; TCRdb's copy has only in-frame clones and lacks some. This table holds about 130,000 clones, about 88% found once. The chain joins TRBV3-1 (or the pseudogene TRBV3-2) to TRBJ1-2; D call uncertain. Material for sequencing was blood. The receptor comes from a man aged 18 to 35 in good health. CDR3 sequence (DNA): TGTGCCAGCAGCCAAGGCAGGAGGGATGGCTACACCTTC. Translating it yields CASSQGRRDGYTF.